The clone carrying this TCR beta chain occurred a few times. Antigen specificity is unknown. The entirety of the isolated RNA underwent reverse transcription, so expressed TCRB transcripts were sequenced. TCRdb's table, derived via immunoSEQ multiplex PCR, lists solely in-frame clones and lacks some. The top ten hold 0.62% of the sample, which has around 180,000 clones, more than 10% seen once. Sorting of CD4+ naive, central memory, regulatory and stem cell-like memory cells was performed via CD45RO/CCR7/CD25/CD127/CD95/CD27. The CDR3 totals 13 residues. Looked up from germline, CDR1 is LNHDA and CDR2 is SQIVND (reference sequence). Deletions cut 8 bases from V and 0 bases from J, with 11 bases between. The sample comes from a study of beta chain features in type 1 diabetes. At the level of the study: On cell yields, gender and age, patients and healthy donors were similar. Study observations and caveats: The naive, central memory and Treg TCRB repertoires looked more alike in patients than they did in healthy donors. VDJ junctions sequenced from type 1 diabetes patients showed fewer insertions and more deletions.

The chain carries TRBV19 and TRBJ2-7, with a possible D match to TRBD1 (6 bases). The origin of this receptor is a young woman in good health. The sequencing sample was made of central memory CD4+ T cells from blood. The CDR3 is CASSQGTSYEQYF. CDR3 DNA sequence: TGTGCCAGTTCCCAGGGGACCTCCTACGAGCAGTACTTC.